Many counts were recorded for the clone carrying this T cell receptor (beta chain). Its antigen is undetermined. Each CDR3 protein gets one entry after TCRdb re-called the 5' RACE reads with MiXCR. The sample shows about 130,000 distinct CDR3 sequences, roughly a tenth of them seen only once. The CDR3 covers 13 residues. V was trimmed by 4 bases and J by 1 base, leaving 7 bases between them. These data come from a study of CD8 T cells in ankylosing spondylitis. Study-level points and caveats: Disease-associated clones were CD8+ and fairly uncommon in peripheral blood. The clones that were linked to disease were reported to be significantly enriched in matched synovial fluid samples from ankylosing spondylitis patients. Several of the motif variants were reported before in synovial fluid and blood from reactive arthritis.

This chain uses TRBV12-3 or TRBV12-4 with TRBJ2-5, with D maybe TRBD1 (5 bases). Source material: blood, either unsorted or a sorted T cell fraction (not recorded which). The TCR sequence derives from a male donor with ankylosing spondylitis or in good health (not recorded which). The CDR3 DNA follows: TGTGCCAGCAGTTGGGGCACCCAAGAGACCCAGTACTTC. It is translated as CASSWGTQETQYF.